The 30 T cell receptor beta chains below all came from one sample that was sequenced in a study of cytomegalovirus exposure and HLA in healthy donors. PCR primers comprised 60 Vbeta and 13 Jbeta primers. Method: immunoSEQ multiplex PCR; TCRdb's copy keeps in-frame clones and lacks some. The table for this sample gives about 140,000 clones. Sequenced material: PBMCs. These receptors were collected from a woman aged 18-35 years in good health and CMV-seronegative.

The V gene is TRBV5-6, the J gene TRBJ2-7, with 8 bases that match TRBD2. The CDR3 runs 18 residues. Trimming removed 0 bases from V and 1 base from J; junction bases left unmatched: 12. Germline V gives CDR1 SGHDT, CDR2 YYEEEE. CDR3: CASSLGLAGITYSYEQYV. The CDR3 bases are TGTGCCAGCAGCTTGGGGCTAGCGGGTATCACGTATTCCTACGAGCAGTACGTC.

The chain employs TRBV2 and TRBJ2-7, with 13 bases identical to TRBD2. CDR1 and CDR2 (germline): SNHLY, FYNNEI. The CDR3 is 15 residues long. The junction had 4 bases not matched to a gene; V was cut back by 7 bases and J by 1 base. CDR3 sequence reads: CASTQTSGRSYEQYF. Here the CDR3 DNA reads TGTGCCAGCACTCAGACTAGCGGGAGGTCCTACGAGCAGTACTTC.

This chain uses TRBV6-1 with TRBJ2-7; 9 nucleotides align to TRBD1. Trimming cost V 5 bases and J 8 bases; bases outside gene matches: 10. Germline values: CDR1 MNHNS, CDR2 SASEGT. This CDR3 is built from 14 residues. CDR3 nucleotides: TGTGCCAGCAGTTCCCCCCCGGGACAGGGAAAGCAGTACGTC. Protein: CASSSPPGQGKQYV.

The CDR3 sequence is CASSSGRGDTDTQYF. In DNA, the CDR3 is TGTGCCAGCAGTTCGGGGCGGGGCGACACAGATACGCAGTATTTT. The chain links TRBV6-4 to TRBJ2-3, with D possibly TRBD2 on 6 matching bases. Germline V gene data show CDR1 as MRHNA and CDR2 as SNTAGT. V was cut by 5 bases and J by 2 bases, with 14 bases left in between. This CDR3 has 15 residues.

This chain links TRBV19 with TRBJ1-2, with 9 positions matching TRBD1. Germline assignment: CDR1 LNHDA and CDR2 SQIVND (reference sequence). The ends lost 2 bases at V and 10 bases at J; junction bases unmatched: 5. The length of the CDR3 is 13 residues. CDR3 region: CASSISDRGDYTF. The CDR3 region has the DNA TGTGCCAGTAGTATATCGGACAGGGGTGACTACACCTTC.

The genes are TRBV18 and TRBJ1-2; 7 bases agree with TRBD1. Germline values: CDR1 KGHSH, CDR2 LQKENI. V lost 0 bases to trimming and J lost 13 bases; unmatched junction nucleotides: 8. There are 13 residues in the CDR3. The CDR3 region is CASSPPNEGACTF. The CDR3 DNA sequence: TGTGCCAGCTCACCACCGAATGAGGGGGCCTGCACCTTC.

The chain combines TRBV5-4 with TRBJ1-1; unclear D gene. The CDR3 contains 16 residues. V was clipped by 1 base and J by 1 base, with 14 bases between them. The V gene's germline CDR1 is SGHNT and CDR2 YYREEE (reference sequence). CDR3 bases: TGTGCCAGCAGCTTGCATTACTCCAGCGGGAACACTGAAGCTTTCTTT. It encodes CASSLHYSSGNTEAFF.

The chain has TRBV6-1 and TRBJ1-4, with D unclear. The V end was cut by 5 bases, the J end by 8 bases, with 18 bases between. The CDR3 extends over 15 amino acids. Germline-derived CDR1 and CDR2 are MNHNS and SASEGT. The CDR3 coding sequence is TGTGCCAGCAGTACCCGGCGGTCTTTGAGGGAAAAACTGTTTTTT. Its protein product is CASSTRRSLREKLFF.

The chain recombines TRBV4-3 with TRBJ1-2, with D perhaps TRBD1 (5 bases). The CDR3 has 16 residues. The germline V gene has CDR1 LGHNA and CDR2 YSLEER. Trimming took 0 bases from V and 5 from J, leaving 16 bases between them. The CDR3 loop reads CASSQDWGRVEYGYTF. Written as DNA, the CDR3 is TGCGCCAGCAGCCAAGATTGGGGCAGGGTGGAATATGGCTACACCTTC.

V is TRBV6-4 and J is TRBJ2-3, with 8 bases fitting TRBD2. The germline CDR1 and CDR2 sequences are MRHNA and SNTAGT. Trimming cost V 3 bases and J 1 base; bases outside gene matches: 6. The CDR3 is made up of 16 amino acids. The CDR3 loop reads CASSEELSGGTDTQYF. The CDR3 DNA reads as TGTGCCAGCAGTGAGGAGCTTAGCGGGGGCACAGATACGCAGTATTTT.

This chain links TRBV4-3 with TRBJ2-1; D is ambiguous. Trimming pared 5 bases from V and 9 bases from J, leaving 5 bases between. The CDR3 runs to 10 residues. Germline V gives CDR1 LGHNA, CDR2 YSLEER. The CDR3 here is CASSWPEQFF. Written as DNA, the CDR3 is TGCGCCAGCAGCTGGCCTGAGCAGTTCTTC.

The rearrangement links TRBV5-1 to TRBJ2-3, with 10 positions matching TRBD2. The ends lost 4 bases at V and 3 bases at J; junction bases unmatched: 5. The CDR3 consists of 15 residues. CDR1 SGHRS and CDR2 YFSETQ come from the germline V gene. The CDR3 region has the DNA TGCGCCAGCAGCCCTGGGACTAGCGTGACAGATACGCAGTATTTT. Protein: CASSPGTSVTDTQYF.

The genes are TRBV18 and TRBJ1-1; 7 nucleotides line up with TRBD1. The CDR3 loop spans 14 amino acids. V was clipped by 5 bases and J by 1 base; unmatched bases: 4. Looked up from germline, CDR1 is KGHSH and CDR2 is LQKENI. The CDR3 reads CASSRDSKNTEAFF. The CDR3 DNA is TGTGCCAGCTCAAGGGACAGTAAGAACACTGAAGCTTTCTTT.

V usage is TRBV19 and J usage is TRBJ2-5, with 8 nucleotides matching TRBD1. The better agreement between TRBJ2-7 and the DNA end casts doubt on the J call. CDR1 and CDR2 from the germline V gene are LNHDA and SQIVND (reference sequence). CDR3 length equals 11 residues. The CDR3 region has the DNA TGTGCTACGACAGGGGCCTACGAGCAGTACTTC. Translated: CATTGAYEQYF.

The V gene is TRBV4-3, the J gene TRBJ2-5; D call uncertain. This CDR3 region has 14 residues. The germline V and J ends were trimmed by 0 bases and 2 bases, with 7 bases remaining between them. Germline assignment: CDR1 LGHNA and CDR2 YSLEER. CDR3 DNA sequence: TGCGCCAGCAGCCAAGAAATGCGACAAGAGACCCAGTACTTC. Residues: CASSQEMRQETQYF.

V and J are TRBV18 and TRBJ2-5; tentatively, D is TRBD1 (5 bases). Trimming shortened V by 0 bases and J by 1 base, and 9 bases separated the two germline ends. The CDR3 length is 15 residues. Germline V gene lookup returns CDR1 KGHSH and CDR2 LQKENI. The CDR3 sequence is CASSPPRTTQETQYF. The CDR3 DNA sequence: TGTGCCAGCTCACCACCTAGGACAACCCAAGAGACCCAGTACTTC.

The chain joins TRBV19 to TRBJ2-5; a possible D gene is TRBD2 (7 bases). The CDR3 spans 14 residues. The germline gives CDR1 LNHDA, CDR2 SQIVND (reference sequence). Trimming removed 6 bases at V and 5 bases at J, with 16 bases between. This CDR3 is CASSLGGLDETQYF. Written as DNA, the CDR3 is TGTGCCAGTAGCCTGGGGGGGCTAGACGAGACCCAGTACTTC.

V is TRBV29-1 and J is TRBJ2-3, with unresolved D. Germline V gene sequence: CDR1 SQVTM, CDR2 ANQGSEA. This CDR3 is built from 11 residues. V lost 8 bases to trimming and J lost 0 bases, with 6 bases between them. CDR3 DNA: TGCAGCATCAGGAGCACAGATACGCAGTATTTT. Translating it yields CSIRSTDTQYF.

The gene calls are TRBV9 and TRBJ1-1, with D possibly being TRBD1 (5 bases). CDR1 is SGDLS, CDR2 YYNGEE, per germline. The CDR3 contains 13 residues. Between the trimmed V and J ends, which lost 5 bases and 1 base, there was a span of 9 bases. Here the CDR3 DNA reads TGTGCCAGCAGGGGGGGGGAGAACACTGAAGCTTTCTTT. This gives the protein CASRGGENTEAFF.

This chain uses TRBV30 with TRBJ1-1; D unresolved. V gave up 3 bases and J gave up 4 bases, with 18 bases separating them. This CDR3 has 15 amino acids. Germline values: CDR1 GTSNPN, CDR2 SVGIG (reference sequence). CDR3 sequence (DNA): TGTGCCTGGAGAAGCAGAGGTGGATTCGGCACTGAAGCTTTCTTT. It is translated as CAWRSRGGFGTEAFF.

J is TRBJ2-2 and V is TRBV18; TRBD2 matches at 7 bases. The germline CDR1 and CDR2 sequences are KGHSH and LQKENI. The V and J ends lost 6 bases and 5 bases, in that order; junction bases with no gene match: 12. The CDR3 has 16 residues. The CDR3 spells CASSEPGGSSTGELFF. The CDR3 DNA sequence: TGTGCCAGCTCCGAACCCGGGGGGAGCTCGACCGGGGAGCTGTTTTTT. The variable domain in full, with the rest retrieved from reference TRBV18 and TRBJ2-2, is NAGVMQNPRHLVRRRGQEARLRCSPMKGHSHVYWYRQLPEEGLKFMVYLQKENIIDESGMPKERFSAEFPKEGPSILRIQQVVRGDSAAYFCASSEPGGSSTGELFFGEGSRLTVL.

The chain has TRBV6-1 and TRBJ2-5; tentatively, D is TRBD2 (6 bases). CDR1 MNHNS and CDR2 SASEGT come from the germline V gene. This CDR3 has 14 residues. V dropped 7 bases and J dropped 1 base, with 13 bases sitting between them. The CDR3 sequence: CASIVGGIQETQYF. The DNA for the CDR3 is TGTGCCAGCATAGTGGGAGGTATCCAAGAGACCCAGTACTTC.

The gene calls are TRBV7-8 and TRBJ2-5; D perhaps matches TRBD1 (6 bases). The germline V and J ends were trimmed by 10 bases and 5 bases, with 23 bases remaining between them. CDR1 SGHVS and CDR2 FQNEAQ come from the germline V gene. The CDR3 length is 15 residues. CDR3 residues: CATNDKGQVDETQYF. In nucleotides, the CDR3 is TGTGCCACCAATGACAAGGGACAAGTTGACGAGACCCAGTACTTC.

The chain joins TRBV6-6 to TRBJ2-7; TRBD2 agrees at 10 bases. Germline V lookup: CDR1 MNHNY, CDR2 SVGAGI (reference sequence). The junction had 7 bases not matched to a gene; V was cut back by 5 bases and J by 0 bases. The CDR3 covers 16 residues. The CDR3 region has the DNA TGTGCCAGCAGTCGGACTAGCGGTACTAGCTCCTACGAGCAGTACTTC. Amino acids: CASSRTSGTSSYEQYF.

The rearrangement joins TRBV11-2 to TRBJ2-1; 11 bases map to TRBD2. J gave up 9 bases and V 5 bases, and 0 bases lay outside the gene matches. CDR3 length: 12 residues. The germline V gene encodes CDR1 SGHAT and CDR2 FQNNGV. The CDR3 coding sequence is TGTGCCAGCAGCACTAGCGGGGGTGAGCAGTTCTTC. Its protein is CASSTSGGEQFF.

This chain links TRBV2 with TRBJ1-1; D gene unclear. The CDR3 covers 13 residues. V was shortened by 2 bases and J by 2 bases, with 6 bases between the two germline ends. CDR1 and CDR2 from the germline V gene are SNHLY and FYNNEI. CDR3 nucleotide sequence: TGTGCCAGCAGTGAATCCCGTAACACTGAAGCTTTCTTT. Protein product: CASSESRNTEAFF.

This chain joins TRBV9 and TRBJ1-2, with 8 bases identical to TRBD1. This CDR3 is 14 amino acids long. Per germline, CDR1 SGDLS and CDR2 YYNGEE. The ends lost 0 bases at V and 5 bases at J; junction bases unmatched: 3. The CDR3 bases are TGTGCCAGCAGCGTAGACCGGACAGGGTATGGCTACACCTTC. It specifies CASSVDRTGYGYTF. Using reference TRBV9 and TRBJ1-2 for the parts outside the CDR3, the full variable domain is DSGVTQTPKHLITATGQRVTLRCSPRSGDLSVYWYQQSLDQGLQFLIQYYNGEERAKGNILERFSAQQFPDLHSELNLSSLELGDSALYFCASSVDRTGYGYTFGSGTRLTVV.

This chain links TRBV6-6 with TRBJ1-5, with TRBD1 matching 9 bases. V was clipped by 7 bases and J by 5 bases; unmatched bases: 9. This CDR3 is built from 15 residues. Germline values: CDR1 MNHNY, CDR2 SVGAGI (reference sequence). CDR3 amino acids: CASTQPGQGDQPQHF. The DNA of the CDR3 is TGTGCCAGCACTCAACCGGGACAGGGCGATCAGCCCCAGCATTTT.

For the CDR3, the DNA is TGTGCCAGCAGTAACTTACGGACAGGGGGAGGTGAAAAACTGTTTTTT. Protein sequence: CASSNLRTGGGEKLFF. This chain links TRBV6-5 with TRBJ1-4; 10 bases line up with TRBD1. V gave up 5 bases and J gave up 7 bases; unmatched junction bases: 10. The CDR3 has 16 amino acids. CDR1 and CDR2 from the germline V gene are MNHEY and SVGAGI.

The chain employs TRBV4-1 and TRBJ1-1; 7 bases map to TRBD1. The CDR3 spans 13 residues. Germline V lookup: CDR1 MGHRA, CDR2 YSYEKL. With 1 base clipped from V and 7 bases from J, the junction kept 3 bases outside the gene matches. This CDR3 reads CASSQGGTVEAFF. CDR3 nucleotides: TGCGCCAGCAGCCAAGGAGGGACAGTTGAAGCTTTCTTT.